The rows below give T cell receptor beta chains drawn from one sample of a study of T-cell reconstitution after alpha-beta-depleted transplantation in children. MiXCR, run by TCRdb on the PCR reads, gives a single entry per CDR3 protein. The data hold around 490,000 distinct CDR3 sequences, with over 10% observed a single time. The source material was PBMCs, mostly from graft donor cells, sampled 180 days after TCRalphabeta/CD19-depleted stem cell transplant. The source is a female patient between 2 and 15 years old who had a stem cell transplant for aplastic anemia, so the T cells may come from the graft donor. Both conserved end residues are part of each CDR3. Fields, in order: CDR3 protein, CDR3 DNA, V gene, D gene, J gene, clone size. D genes are given only for firm matches. Size is stated for part of the rows, as once, few or many counts, or as a class when the clone is expanded.

CASSEGQGSLYGYTF,TGTGCCAGCAGCGAGGGACAGGGGAGCCTCTATGGCTACACCTTC,TRBV7-9,TRBD1,TRBJ1-2,few
CASTDPGQGAKNIQYF,TGTGCCAGCACCGATCCGGGACAGGGGGCCAAAAACATTCAGTACTTC,TRBV28,TRBD1,TRBJ2-4,few
CASSLGAGPWREQYF,TGTGCCAGCAGCTTAGGGGCAGGCCCTTGGCGGGAGCAGTACTTC,TRBV7-9,NA,TRBJ2-7,NA
CSASRAGANTEAFF,TGCAGTGCCTCAAGAGCAGGGGCGAACACTGAAGCTTTCTTT,TRBV20-1,NA,TRBJ1-1,many
CASSLDGQSLTDTQYF,TGTGCCAGCAGCTTAGACGGACAGTCCTTAACAGATACGCAGTATTTT,TRBV7-9,NA,TRBJ2-3,few
CATSGTRTYWNQETQYF,TGTGCCACCAGCGGGACCCGGACTTACTGGAACCAAGAGACCCAGTACTTC,TRBV15,NA,TRBJ2-5,NA
CATESLAKNIQYF,TGTGCCACAGAAAGCTTAGCCAAAAACATTCAGTACTTC,TRBV10-3,NA,TRBJ2-4,NA
CASSPAGDLNTEAFF,TGTGCCAGCAGCCCTGCAGGGGACCTGAACACTGAAGCTTTCTTT,TRBV7-9,NA,TRBJ1-1,few
CSVAWGSGANVLTF,TGCAGCGTGGCCTGGGGTTCTGGGGCCAACGTCCTGACTTTC,TRBV29-1,NA,TRBJ2-6,many
CSAGPSGNTIYF,TGCAGTGCCGGTCCCTCTGGAAACACCATATATTTT,TRBV20-1,NA,TRBJ1-3,many
CASSQWMVRSEAFF,TGTGCCAGCAGCCAATGGATGGTCCGGTCTGAAGCTTTCTTT,TRBV14,NA,TRBJ1-1,many
CAISDRARTYNEQFF,TGTGCCATCAGTGATAGGGCCCGAACCTACAATGAGCAGTTCTTC,TRBV10-3,NA,TRBJ2-1,many
CASSLYLRTGKRNEQFF,TGTGCCAGCAGCTTATATCTGCGGACAGGGAAAAGGAATGAGCAGTTCTTC,TRBV7-8,TRBD1,TRBJ2-1,few
CASSAGPEHTEAFF,TGTGCCAGCAGTGCGGGTCCAGAACACACTGAAGCTTTCTTT,TRBV3-1,NA,TRBJ1-1,NA
CASSWGGNTGELFF,TGTGCCAGCAGCTGGGGCGGGAACACCGGGGAGCTGTTTTTT,TRBV7-6,NA,TRBJ2-2,NA
CASQRQVSGNTIYF,TGTGCCTCTCAAAGACAGGTCTCTGGAAACACCATATATTTT,TRBV30,NA,TRBJ1-3,NA
CASRGRHRTTSYNEQFF,TGTGCCAGCAGGGGGCGTCACAGGACGACCTCCTACAATGAGCAGTTCTTC,TRBV25-1,NA,TRBJ2-1,few